A single sample gave rise to the 23 T cell receptor beta chains below, sequenced in a study of cytomegalovirus exposure and HLA in healthy donors. Primers: 60 Vbeta forward and 13 Jbeta reverse. Only in-frame clones appear in the TCRdb table, and some are missing; sequencing was by immunoSEQ multiplex PCR. The sample lists fewer than 200,000 clones; about 80% were seen once. The sequenced sample consisted of PBMCs. The origin of the receptors is a man aged 30 to 45 in good health and CMV-seronegative.

The chain employs TRBV28 and TRBJ2-3, with a weak D call TRBD2 (5 bases). The CDR3 spans 18 residues. Germline values: CDR1 MDHEN, CDR2 SYDVKM. V was cut by 4 bases and J by 0 bases, with 20 bases left in between. CDR3 protein: CASSSTLFQAVSTDTQYF. CDR3 DNA: TGTGCCAGCAGTTCCACCCTTTTCCAAGCGGTTAGCACAGATACGCAGTATTTT.

The chain uses TRBV7-9 and TRBJ1-2; D unclear. V was clipped by 2 bases and J by 6 bases, with 13 bases between them. The CDR3 has 14 amino acids. Germline values: CDR1 SEHNR, CDR2 FQNEAQ (reference sequence). CDR3 bases: TGTGCCAGCAGCTTACAACAGTCTGTTAATGGCTACACCTTC. This codes for CASSLQQSVNGYTF.

Only a few counts were recorded for this clone. The rearrangement joins TRBV7-8 to TRBJ1-4; D is unclear. V lost 1 base, J lost 2 bases, and 8 bases lay in between. Germline values: CDR1 SGHVS, CDR2 FQNEAQ. The CDR3 has 15 residues. Here the CDR3 DNA reads TGTGCCAGCAGCTTAGAGAGGGTCACTAATGAAAAACTGTTTTTT. This codes for CASSLERVTNEKLFF.

CDR3 bases: TGTGCCACCAGCAGAGTCTCCCCGGGGAACCAAGAGACCCAGTACTTC. Its translation: CATSRVSPGNQETQYF. The chain carries TRBV15 and TRBJ2-5; D is perhaps TRBD2 (5 bases). The V end was cut by 1 base, the J end by 0 bases, with 12 bases between. CDR3 size: 16 residues. Germline-derived CDR1 and CDR2 are LNHNV and YYDKDF (reference sequence).

The chain links TRBV7-8 to TRBJ1-2; unclear D gene. CDR1 SGHVS and CDR2 FQNEAQ come from the germline V gene. The CDR3 consists of 13 residues. Between the trimmed V and J ends, which lost 2 bases and 8 bases, there was a span of 12 bases. CDR3 sequence reads: CASSLPGPGGYTF. Here the CDR3 DNA reads TGTGCCAGCAGCTTACCAGGCCCGGGGGGCTACACCTTC.

This rearrangement joins TRBV7-2 to TRBJ2-3; 10 bases match TRBD2. The V gene's germline CDR1 is SGHTA and CDR2 FQGNSA. The trim removed 5 bases at V and 7 bases at J, leaving 9 bases unmatched. CDR3 length equals 15 residues. DNA of the CDR3: TGTGCCAGCAGCCACCCGGCTAGCGGGGGTTATACGCAGTATTTT. Translation gives CASSHPASGGYTQYF. Combining the CDR3 with reference TRBV7-2 and TRBJ2-3 gives the whole variable domain GAGVSQSPSNKVTEKGKDVELRCDPISGHTALYWYRQSLGQGLEFLIYFQGNSAPDKSGLPSDRFSAERTGGSVSTLTIQRTQQEDSAVYLCASSHPASGGYTQYFGPGTRLTVL.

The gene calls are TRBV6-1 and TRBJ1-5; unclear D gene. Trimming stripped 6 bases from V and 4 bases from J, with 4 bases between. The CDR3 covers 11 residues. CDR1 is MNHNS and CDR2 is SASEGT in the germline V gene. CDR3 sequence: CASSLNQPQHF. Written as DNA, the CDR3 is TGTGCCAGCAGCCTAAATCAGCCCCAGCATTTT.

This chain links TRBV29-1 with TRBJ1-2, with TRBD1 matching over 7 bases. This CDR3 is 13 amino acids long. Per the germline V gene, CDR1 is SQVTM and CDR2 is ANQGSEA. J was trimmed by 1 base and V by 4 bases; bases with no gene match: 3. CDR3 DNA sequence: TGCAGCGTTGGTCGACAGGGTAACTATGGCTACACCTTC. Its translation is CSVGRQGNYGYTF.

This clone was observed a handful of times. CDR3 sequence: CASSPRQGGYEQYF. DNA for the CDR3: TGTGCCAGCAGTCCTAGACAGGGCGGGTACGAGCAGTACTTC. The V and J genes are TRBV27 and TRBJ2-7, with 7 bases matching TRBD1. CDR3 length: 14 residues. CDR1 is MNHEY, CDR2 SMNVEV, per germline (reference sequence). Germline trimming cut 5 bases from V and 4 bases from J; bases unmatched to any gene: 8.

J is TRBJ1-1 and V is TRBV27, with TRBD1 as a possible D gene (5 bases). Germline CDR1 and CDR2: MNHEY and SMNVEV (reference sequence). The V gene lost 3 bases and the J gene lost 1 base, with 12 bases spanning the gap. This CDR3 spans 15 amino acids. The CDR3 sequence: CASSFSITGNTEAFF. The CDR3 DNA reads as TGTGCCAGCAGTTTTTCCATCACAGGGAACACTGAAGCTTTCTTT.

The chain uses TRBV10-1 and TRBJ2-5, with 16 bases identical to TRBD2. Germline V lookup: CDR1 WNHNN, CDR2 SYGVQD (reference sequence). Unmatched junction bases numbered 5, after V lost 5 bases and J lost 2 bases. The length of the CDR3 is 17 residues. CDR3 residues: CASSPGLAGGRQETQYF. The CDR3 DNA reads TGCGCCAGCAGTCCGGGACTAGCGGGAGGGCGGCAAGAGACCCAGTACTTC.

This clone occurred once. The chain combines TRBV27 with TRBJ1-5; 10 nucleotides align to TRBD1. V was clipped by 6 bases and J by 3 bases; unmatched bases: 2. Germline CDR1 MNHEY, CDR2 SMNVEV (reference sequence). The CDR3 consists of 14 residues. In nucleotides, the CDR3 is TGTGCCAGCAGGGGGACAGGGGTCAATCAGCCCCAGCATTTT. It specifies CASRGTGVNQPQHF.

V gene TRBV19 combines with J gene TRBJ1-1; no definite D call. This CDR3 has 16 residues. Trimming took 8 bases from V and 2 from J, leaving 21 bases between them. CDR1 is LNHDA and CDR2 is SQIVND in the germline V gene (reference sequence). This chain's CDR3 is CASRPHTASPNTEAFF. The CDR3 coding sequence is TGTGCCAGTCGACCCCATACTGCTAGCCCTAACACTGAAGCTTTCTTT.

This chain connects TRBV7-2 to TRBJ1-5; maybe TRBD1 (6 bases). The germline V gene encodes CDR1 SGHTA and CDR2 FQGNSA. V was shortened by 5 bases and J by 3 bases, with 17 bases between the two germline ends. The CDR3 is 16 residues long. Here the CDR3 reads CASSIDRRTYNQPQHF. The CDR3 region has the DNA TGTGCCAGCAGCATTGACAGGCGTACGTACAATCAGCCCCAGCATTTT.

V usage is TRBV7-8 and J usage is TRBJ1-1; D is unclear. The length of the CDR3 is 14 residues. Germline V gene data show CDR1 as SGHVS and CDR2 as FQNEAQ. Trimming took 4 bases from V and 1 from J, leaving 10 bases between them. The CDR3 protein is CASSSSVKNTEAFF. In nucleotides, the CDR3 is TGTGCCAGCAGCTCCTCGGTCAAGAACACTGAAGCTTTCTTT.

V gene TRBV7-2 combines with J gene TRBJ1-3; D might be TRBD1 (6 bases). Germline V gene sequence: CDR1 SGHTA, CDR2 FQGNSA. V lost 2 bases to trimming and J lost 8 bases, with 13 bases between them. The CDR3 contains 14 residues. For the CDR3, the DNA is TGTGCCAGCAGCTTACACAGGGCAGGCGACACCATATATTTT. Residues: CASSLHRAGDTIYF.

J is TRBJ2-7 and V is TRBV6-1; 8 bases are shared with TRBD2. The CDR3 has 14 residues. The V and J ends lost 8 bases and 7 bases, in that order; junction bases with no gene match: 13. The V gene's germline CDR1 is MNHNS and CDR2 SASEGT. The CDR3 DNA reads as TGTGCCAGCCTTAAGGGACTAGAGTTCGGGGAGCAGTACTTC. Protein: CASLKGLEFGEQYF.

The CDR3 reads CASSWQKNTGELFF. As DNA, the CDR3 is TGTGCCAGCAGCTGGCAGAAGAACACCGGGGAGCTGTTTTTT. The genes are TRBV27 and TRBJ2-2, with unresolved D. This CDR3 contains 14 residues. Deletions cut 6 bases from V and 1 base from J, with 9 bases between. Germline values: CDR1 MNHEY, CDR2 SMNVEV (reference sequence).

V and J are TRBV7-2 and TRBJ2-5; tentative D call: TRBD2 (5 bases). V dropped 1 base and J dropped 5 bases, with 8 bases sitting between them. The CDR3 totals 13 residues. Germline lookup yields CDR1 SGHTA and CDR2 FQGNSA. Here the CDR3 reads CASSLGGLETQYF. The DNA of the CDR3 is TGTGCCAGCAGCTTAGGAGGGCTCGAGACCCAGTACTTC.

As regards this clone: The sample contains more than one DNA sequence encoding this CDR3. V usage is TRBV9 and J usage is TRBJ1-2; D unresolved. This CDR3 has 14 residues. V shed 0 bases and J shed 6 bases, with 12 bases lying between them. Germline assignment: CDR1 SGDLS and CDR2 YYNGEE. Here the CDR3 reads CASSVDGSTDGYTF. The CDR3 DNA sequence: TGTGCCAGCAGCGTAGACGGTTCCACTGATGGCTACACCTTC.

CDR3 nucleotides: TGTGCCAGCAGTAGAAGCCACACCATATATTTT. Residues: CASSRSHTIYF. The V gene is TRBV6-5, the J gene TRBJ1-3, with D unclear. V was trimmed by 5 bases and J by 8 bases, leaving 7 bases between them. The CDR3 contains 11 residues. The V gene's germline CDR1 is MNHEY and CDR2 SVGAGI.

The DNA of the CDR3 is TGTGCCAGCAGCGCCCTTCGACAGGTTGGGGATGGCTACACCTTC. Translation gives CASSALRQVGDGYTF. The chain combines TRBV7-2 with TRBJ1-2, with D possibly being TRBD1 (6 bases). The CDR3 runs 15 residues. Germline CDR1 is SGHTA and CDR2 is FQGNSA. V gave up 5 bases and J gave up 6 bases, with 19 bases separating them.

This clone was recorded only once. The chain recombines TRBV7-2 with TRBJ2-3, with D perhaps TRBD1 (5 bases). Per the germline V gene, CDR1 is SGHTA and CDR2 is FQGNSA. This CDR3 has 14 amino acids. Trimming left V 3 bases short and J 4 bases short, with 11 bases between. The CDR3 coding sequence is TGTGCCAGCAGCTTCACTGGGGCGGCAGATACGCAGTATTTT. As protein: CASSFTGAADTQYF.